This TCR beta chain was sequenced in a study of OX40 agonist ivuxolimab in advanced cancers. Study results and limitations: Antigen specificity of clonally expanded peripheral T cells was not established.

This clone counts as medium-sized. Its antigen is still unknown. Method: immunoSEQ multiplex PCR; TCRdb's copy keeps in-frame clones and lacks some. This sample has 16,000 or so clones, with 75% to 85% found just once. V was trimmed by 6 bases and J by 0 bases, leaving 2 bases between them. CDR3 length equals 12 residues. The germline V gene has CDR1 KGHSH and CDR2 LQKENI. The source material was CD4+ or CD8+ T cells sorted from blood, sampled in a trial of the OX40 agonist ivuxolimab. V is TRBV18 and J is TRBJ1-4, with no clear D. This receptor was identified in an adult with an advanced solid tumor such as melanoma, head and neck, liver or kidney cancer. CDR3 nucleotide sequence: TGTGCCAGCTCTCCAACTAATGAAAAACTGTTTTTT. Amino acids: CASSPTNEKLFF.